A selection of T cell receptor beta chains follows, all from one sample in a study of T-cell memory formation after mild COVID-19. TCRdb used MiXCR to reprocess the 5' RACE reads, holding one entry per CDR3 protein. The sample consists of 470,000 or so distinct CDR3 sequences, about 20% of them appearing once. Sequencing was done on a sample of PBMCs or a T cell subset sorted from them (not recorded which). The receptors shown here come from a man between 18 and 29 years old who had mild COVID-19 (a few samples of this study predate the infection). Cell type and time point are not known. CDR3s include the opening cysteine and the closing phenylalanine or tryptophan. The order of the fields is D gene, V gene, J gene, clone size, CDR3 protein, CDR3 DNA. The D gene is left open where the match is weak. The size field is filled for only some rows; it gives once, few, many or a size class.

TRBD1	TRBV7-2	TRBJ2-4	few	CASSIRQGGMNIQYF	TGTGCCAGCAGCATTCGACAAGGGGGCATGAACATTCAGTACTTC
.	TRBV9	TRBJ2-3	few	CASSGGSVAQYF	TGTGCCAGCAGCGGGGGGTCGGTCGCGCAGTATTTT
.	TRBV7-2	TRBJ2-6	few	CASSFPGQGANVLTF	TGTGCCAGCAGCTTTCCCGGGCAAGGGGCCAACGTCCTGACTTTC
.	TRBV5-4	TRBJ2-7	few	CASSDPGRTSSYEQYF	TGTGCCAGCAGCGACCCGGGACGGACAAGCTCCTACGAGCAGTACTTC
TRBD1	TRBV9	TRBJ1-2	.	CASSATGSYGYTF	TGTGCCAGCAGCGCGACAGGGTCCTATGGCTACACCTTC
TRBD1	TRBV20-1	TRBJ2-1	few	CSLDRNNEQFF	TGCAGTTTGGACAGGAACAATGAGCAGTTCTTC
.	TRBV7-2	TRBJ1-3	.	CASSLGLLSGNTIYF	TGTGCCAGCAGCTTAGGGTTACTCTCTGGAAACACCATATATTTT
TRBD1	TRBV20-1	TRBJ1-3	few	CSAGTGGNTIYF	TGCAGTGCTGGGACAGGGGGAAACACCATATATTTT
.	TRBV6-5	TRBJ2-5	.	CASSYSRVGGEETQYF	TGTGCCAGCAGTTACTCGAGGGTAGGGGGAGAAGAGACCCAGTACTTC
.	TRBV7-7	TRBJ2-5	few	CAISTGYQETQYF	TGTGCCATCTCGACAGGCTACCAAGAGACCCAGTACTTC
TRBD2	TRBV6-2/TRBV6-3	TRBJ2-5	.	CASSYVPASGEETQYF	TGTGCCAGCAGTTATGTTCCGGCTAGCGGGGAAGAGACCCAGTACTTC
.	TRBV12-3/TRBV12-4	TRBJ1-5	.	CASSPALLAYKPQHF	TGTGCCAGCAGCCCAGCGCTATTGGCTTATAAGCCCCAGCATTTT
.	TRBV29-1	TRBJ2-3	few	CSVLGEADTQYF	TGCAGCGTGCTCGGGGAGGCAGATACGCAGTATTTT
TRBD1	TRBV12-3/TRBV12-4	TRBJ1-1	.	CASSFDRGPAFTEAFF	TGTGCCAGCAGTTTTGACAGGGGTCCGGCCTTCACTGAAGCTTTCTTT
.	TRBV3-1	TRBJ2-5	few	CASSHPQGGQETQYF	TGTGCCAGCAGTCACCCACAGGGCGGGCAAGAGACCCAGTACTTC
.	TRBV2	TRBJ2-4	few	CASGRDNLAKNIQYF	TGTGCCAGCGGTCGGGACAATTTAGCCAAAAACATTCAGTACTTC
.	TRBV11-2	TRBJ1-6	.	CASRFRGGNSPLHF	TGTGCCAGCAGATTCCGTGGAGGCAATTCACCCCTCCACTTT
TRBD2	TRBV7-3	TRBJ2-5	.	CASSPSGALETQYF	TGTGCCAGCAGCCCGAGCGGGGCCTTAGAGACCCAGTACTTC
TRBD2	TRBV9	TRBJ2-3	few	CASSPVPGGTDTQYF	TGTGCCAGCAGCCCGGTCCCGGGGGGAACAGATACGCAGTATTTT
.	TRBV7-3	TRBJ2-2	.	CASSSEDTGELFF	TGTGCCAGCAGCTCGGAGGACACCGGGGAGCTGTTTTTT
.	TRBV12-3/TRBV12-4	TRBJ1-2	few	CASSPETQGFQGYTF	TGTGCCAGCAGTCCCGAAACACAGGGTTTCCAGGGCTACACCTTC
.	TRBV12-3/TRBV12-4	TRBJ2-7	few	CASSETFQGDYEQYF	TGTGCCAGCAGTGAAACTTTTCAGGGAGACTACGAGCAGTACTTC
.	TRBV9	TRBJ1-2	few	CASSVASRPGYGYTF	TGTGCCAGCAGCGTAGCTTCGAGGCCAGGGTATGGCTACACCTTC
.	TRBV5-5	TRBJ1-3	few	CASSLSASAGNTIYF	TGTGCCAGCAGCTTGTCCGCCTCCGCTGGAAACACCATATATTTT
.	TRBV24-1	TRBJ1-1	many	CATSRGGTNTEAFF	TGTGCCACCTCCCGGGGAGGGACGAACACTGAAGCTTTCTTT
TRBD2	TRBV7-8	TRBJ2-3	few	CASIQTSAFRLPDTQYF	TGTGCCAGCATCCAGACTAGCGCTTTTAGGTTACCAGATACGCAGTATTTT
.	TRBV28	TRBJ1-1	few	CASSLSWGNTEAFF	TGTGCCAGCAGTTTATCGTGGGGGAACACTGAAGCTTTCTTT
.	TRBV12-3/TRBV12-4	TRBJ2-2	once	CASTRGGLNTGELFF	TGTGCCAGCACCCGCGGGGGCCTGAACACCGGGGAGCTGTTTTTT
.	TRBV20-1	TRBJ2-3	.	CSARDIPNGDTQYF	TGCAGTGCTAGAGATATACCCAATGGGGATACGCAGTATTTT
TRBD1	TRBV7-6	TRBJ2-7	few	CASSEHPGPGQPYEQYF	TGTGCCAGCAGCGAACATCCCGGACCGGGACAGCCCTACGAGCAGTACTTC
.	TRBV12-3/TRBV12-4	TRBJ2-5	few	CASGWGAEETQYF	TGTGCCAGCGGGTGGGGGGCCGAAGAGACCCAGTACTTC
.	TRBV7-3	TRBJ1-1	.	CASSSGWGTEAFF	TGTGCCAGCAGCTCAGGGTGGGGCACTGAAGCTTTCTTT
TRBD1	TRBV28	TRBJ1-5	few	CASSFSWQGEKQPQHF	TGTGCCAGCAGTTTCAGTTGGCAGGGGGAAAAACAGCCCCAGCATTTT
TRBD2	TRBV20-1	TRBJ2-1	.	CSARGLAGGKPYNEQFF	TGCAGTGCTCGGGGACTAGCGGGGGGCAAGCCTTACAATGAGCAGTTCTTC
.	TRBV4-1	TRBJ1-2	few	CASSRGGRLGYTF	TGCGCCAGCAGCCGTGGGGGGCGCTTAGGCTACACCTTC
.	TRBV10-3	TRBJ2-1	.	CAVDPGGTEQFF	TGTGCCGTCGACCCGGGGGGCACTGAGCAGTTCTTC
.	TRBV12-3/TRBV12-4	TRBJ2-3	.	CASTTGHSTDTQYF	TGTGCCAGCACCACGGGACACAGCACAGATACGCAGTATTTT
.	TRBV7-9	TRBJ1-4	few	CASSFGEEKLFF	TGTGCCAGCAGCTTTGGTGAAGAAAAACTGTTTTTT
.	TRBV7-6	TRBJ2-7	few	CASSNGVTYEQYF	TGTGCCAGCAGCAATGGGGTCACCTACGAGCAGTACTTC
.	TRBV6-2/TRBV6-3	TRBJ2-6	few	CASRDFLSSGANVLTF	TGTGCCAGCAGGGACTTCCTTAGCTCTGGGGCCAACGTCCTGACTTTC
TRBD1	TRBV5-1	TRBJ2-1	.	CASMGGPGQGLNGNEQFF	TGCGCCAGCATGGGGGGCCCGGGACAGGGTCTTAATGGCAATGAGCAGTTCTTC
.	TRBV5-1	TRBJ1-1	few	CASSWPQGGRTEAFF	TGCGCCAGCAGCTGGCCTCAGGGAGGAAGAACTGAAGCTTTCTTT
.	TRBV6-5	TRBJ2-7	few	CASGSSYEQYF	TGTGCCAGCGGATCTAGCTACGAGCAGTACTTC
.	TRBV6-5	TRBJ1-6	few	CASSYSPGQHNSPLHF	TGTGCCAGCAGTTACTCACCAGGGCAGCATAATTCACCCCTCCACTTT
.	TRBV4-2	TRBJ1-4	few	CASSQDYAATNEKLFF	TGTGCCAGCAGCCAAGATTATGCTGCAACTAATGAAAAACTGTTTTTT
.	TRBV2	TRBJ1-2	.	CASSEGQIYGYTF	TGTGCCAGCAGTGAAGGTCAGATCTATGGCTACACCTTC
TRBD1	TRBV29-1	TRBJ2-5	few	CSVPAGTGPETQYF	TGCAGCGTACCCGCGGGGACAGGGCCAGAGACCCAGTACTTC
.	TRBV20-1	TRBJ1-2	.	CSARTNYGYTF	TGCAGTGCCAGGACAAACTATGGCTACACCTTC
.	TRBV7-9	TRBJ1-2	few	CASSLGPFYTF	TGTGCCAGCAGCTTAGGCCCTTTTTACACCTTC
TRBD1	TRBV4-1	TRBJ1-2	.	CASSQALGTAYGYTF	TGCGCCAGCAGCCAAGCCCTGGGGACAGCCTATGGCTACACCTTC
.	TRBV20-1	TRBJ1-5	.	CSASDSLSNQPQHF	TGCAGTGCTAGCGACAGCCTTAGCAATCAGCCCCAGCATTTT
.	TRBV7-2	TRBJ2-1	few	CASSLVAVYNEQFF	TGTGCCAGCAGCTTAGTCGCGGTTTACAATGAGCAGTTCTTC
.	TRBV7-2	TRBJ1-2	.	CASSLAPTLIYGYTF	TGTGCCAGCAGCTTAGCGCCGACACTGATCTATGGCTACACCTTC